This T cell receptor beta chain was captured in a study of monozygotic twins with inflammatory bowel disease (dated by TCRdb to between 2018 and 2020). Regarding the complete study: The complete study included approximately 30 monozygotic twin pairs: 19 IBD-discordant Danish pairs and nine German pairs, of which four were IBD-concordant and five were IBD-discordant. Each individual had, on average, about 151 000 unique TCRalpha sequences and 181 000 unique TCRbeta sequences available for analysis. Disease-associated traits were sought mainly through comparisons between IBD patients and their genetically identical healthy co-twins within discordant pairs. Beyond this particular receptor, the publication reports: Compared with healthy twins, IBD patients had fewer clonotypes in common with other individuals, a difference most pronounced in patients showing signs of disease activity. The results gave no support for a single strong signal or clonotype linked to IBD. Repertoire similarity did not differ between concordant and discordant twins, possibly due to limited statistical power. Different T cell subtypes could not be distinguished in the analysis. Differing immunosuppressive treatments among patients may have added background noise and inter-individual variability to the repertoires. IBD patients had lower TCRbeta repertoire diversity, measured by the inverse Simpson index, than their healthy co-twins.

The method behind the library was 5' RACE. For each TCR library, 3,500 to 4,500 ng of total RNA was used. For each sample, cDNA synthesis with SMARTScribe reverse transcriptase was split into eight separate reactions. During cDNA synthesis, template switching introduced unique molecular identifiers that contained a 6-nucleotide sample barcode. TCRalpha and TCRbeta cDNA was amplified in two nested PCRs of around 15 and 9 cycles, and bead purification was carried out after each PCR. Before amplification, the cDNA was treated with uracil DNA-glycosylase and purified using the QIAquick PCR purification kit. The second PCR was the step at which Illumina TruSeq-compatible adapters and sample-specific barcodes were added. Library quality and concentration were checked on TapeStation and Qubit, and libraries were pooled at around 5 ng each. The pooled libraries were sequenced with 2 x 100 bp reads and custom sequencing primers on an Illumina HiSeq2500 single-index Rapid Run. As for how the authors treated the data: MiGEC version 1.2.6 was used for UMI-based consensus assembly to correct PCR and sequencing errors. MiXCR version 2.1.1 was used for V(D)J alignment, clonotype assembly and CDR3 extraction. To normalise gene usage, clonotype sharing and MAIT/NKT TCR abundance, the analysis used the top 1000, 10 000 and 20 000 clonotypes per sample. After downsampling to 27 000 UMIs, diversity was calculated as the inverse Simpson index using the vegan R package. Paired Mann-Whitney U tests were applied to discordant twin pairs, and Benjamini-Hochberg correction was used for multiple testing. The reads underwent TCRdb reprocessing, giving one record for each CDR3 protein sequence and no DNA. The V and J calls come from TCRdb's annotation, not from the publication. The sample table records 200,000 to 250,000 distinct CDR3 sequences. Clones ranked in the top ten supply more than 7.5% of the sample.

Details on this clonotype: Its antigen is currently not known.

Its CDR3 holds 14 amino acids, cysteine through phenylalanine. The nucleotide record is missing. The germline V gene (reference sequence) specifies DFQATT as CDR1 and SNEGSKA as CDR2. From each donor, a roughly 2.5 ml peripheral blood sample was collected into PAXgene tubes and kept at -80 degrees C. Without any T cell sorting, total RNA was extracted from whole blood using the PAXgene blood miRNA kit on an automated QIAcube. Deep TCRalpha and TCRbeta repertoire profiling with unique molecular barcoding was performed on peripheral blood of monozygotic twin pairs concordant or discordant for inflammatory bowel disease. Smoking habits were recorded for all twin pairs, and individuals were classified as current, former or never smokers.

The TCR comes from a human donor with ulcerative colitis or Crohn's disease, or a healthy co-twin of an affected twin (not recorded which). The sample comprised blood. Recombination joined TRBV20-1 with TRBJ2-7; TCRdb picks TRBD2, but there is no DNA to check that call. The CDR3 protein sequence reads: CSAYGLAERYEQYF.